These 5 T cell receptor beta chains came from one sample sequenced in a study of metastatic and nonmetastatic thyroid tumors. All patients were treatment-naive before thyroid surgery. TCRdb reanalyzed the PCR reads via MiXCR. The table lists approximately 35,000 clones, 35% to 45% of them singletons. Material for sequencing was tumor tissue. These receptors were taken from a female donor with papillary thyroid cancer or a benign thyroid nodule (not recorded which). Some clones in this sample may be carry-over from other donors' samples.

The V and J genes are TRBV5-1 and TRBJ1-2; D gene uncertain. This CDR3 is 12 amino acids long. Germline V CDR1 and CDR2: SGHRS, YFSETQ. V was shortened by 0 bases and J by 8 bases, with 8 bases between the two germline ends. As DNA, the CDR3 is TGCGCCAGCAGCTTGGAACAGACAGGCTACACCTTC. Its protein product is CASSLEQTGYTF.

This chain joins TRBV5-1 and TRBJ1-2, with 8 bases identical to TRBD1. After removal of 3 bases from V and 4 bases from J, the junction contained 5 bases not matched to a gene. CDR1 and CDR2 (germline): SGHRS, YFSETQ. The CDR3 consists of 14 residues. This CDR3 is CASSSTGAGYGYTF. The CDR3 DNA reads TGCGCCAGCAGCTCGACAGGGGCCGGCTATGGCTACACCTTC.

This clone has just a few counts. Other nucleotide sequences in the sample specify the same CDR3. The CDR3 reads CASSLGGANTGELFF. CDR3 bases: TGTGCCAGCAGTTTGGGAGGGGCGAACACCGGGGAGCTGTTTTTT. The J gene is TRBJ2-2, the V gene TRBV12-3 or TRBV12-4, with 7 bases that match TRBD2. The ends lost 3 bases at V and 0 bases at J; junction bases unmatched: 1. The CDR3 has 15 residues.

J is TRBJ2-1 and V is TRBV27, with D hard to call. The ends were cut back, 4 bases at V and 4 bases at J, with 14 bases in the middle. The CDR3 is 15 amino acids. Germline CDR1 is MNHEY and CDR2 is SMNVEV (reference sequence). The CDR3, as DNA: TGTGCCAGCAGTTCCGAGAGCGCGAATTACAATGAGCAGTTCTTC. Amino acids: CASSSESANYNEQFF.

The J gene is TRBJ2-1, the V gene TRBV13, with 14 bases identical to TRBD2. V lost 3 bases, J lost 3 bases, and 1 base stayed unmatched. Looked up from germline, CDR1 is PRHDT and CDR2 is FYEKMQ (reference sequence). The CDR3 sequence is 16 residues long. The CDR3 region has the DNA TGTGCCAGCAGCTTGACTAGCGGGAGGGTCTACAATGAGCAGTTCTTC. Amino acid sequence: CASSLTSGRVYNEQFF. The full variable domain, its missing parts supplied by reference TRBV13 and TRBJ2-1, is AAGVIQSPRHLIKEKRETATLKCYPIPRHDTVYWYQQGPGQDPQFLISFYEKMQSDKGSIPDRFSAQQFSDYHSELNMSSLELGDSALYFCASSLTSGRVYNEQFFGPGTRLTVL.